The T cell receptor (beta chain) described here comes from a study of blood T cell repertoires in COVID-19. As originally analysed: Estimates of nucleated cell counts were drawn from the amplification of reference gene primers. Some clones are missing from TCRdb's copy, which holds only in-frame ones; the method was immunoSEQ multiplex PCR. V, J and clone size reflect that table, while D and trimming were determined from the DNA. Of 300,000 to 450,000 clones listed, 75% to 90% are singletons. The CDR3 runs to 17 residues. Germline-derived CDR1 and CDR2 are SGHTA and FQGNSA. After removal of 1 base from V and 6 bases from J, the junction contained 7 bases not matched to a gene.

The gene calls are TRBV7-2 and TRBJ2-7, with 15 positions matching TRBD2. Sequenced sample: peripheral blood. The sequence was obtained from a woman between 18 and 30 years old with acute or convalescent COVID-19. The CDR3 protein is CASSLVGLAGGKGEQYF. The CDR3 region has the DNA TGTGCCAGCAGCTTAGTGGGACTAGCGGGAGGTAAAGGCGAGCAGTACTTC.